A selection of T cell receptor beta chains follows, all from one sample in a study of immune characterization of retroperitoneal liposarcoma. TCRdb redid the calling of the PCR reads with MiXCR, one entry per CDR3 protein. The table shows roughly 9,800 distinct CDR3 sequences, with 37% occurring only once. Sequenced material: tumor tissue. These TCRs come from a female donor with retroperitoneal liposarcoma. Both conserved end residues are part of each CDR3. D genes are given only for firm matches. Where a row states a size, it is once, few, many or the class of an expanded clone; other rows omit it.

j_call | v_call | clone_size | d_call | cdr3_aa | cdr3_nt
TRBJ1-4 | TRBV6-1 | many | NA | CASSEFGGGLNEKLFF | TGTGCCAGCAGTGAATTCGGGGGGGGGTTAAATGAAAAACTGTTTTTT
TRBJ2-3 | TRBV6-4 | NA | TRBD2 | CASSSTSGAADTQYF | TGTGCCAGCAGTTCGACTAGCGGGGCAGCAGATACGCAGTATTTT
TRBJ2-1 | TRBV7-2 | NA | NA | CASSRRQNYEQFF | TGTGCCAGCAGCCGGCGACAGAACTACGAGCAGTTCTTC
TRBJ2-7 | TRBV4-1 | once | TRBD2 | CASSQDSGSRLAGYNEQYF | TGCGCCAGCAGCCAAGATAGCGGGTCGAGACTAGCGGGGTACAATGAGCAGTACTTC
TRBJ2-1 | TRBV11-2 | NA | NA | CASRAPGRNSYEQFF | TGTGCCAGCAGGGCTCCGGGACGCAACTCCTACGAGCAGTTCTTC
TRBJ2-7 | TRBV7-2 | NA | NA | CASSSGDNYEQYF | TGTGCCAGCAGCTCCGGGGACAACTACGAGCAGTACTTC
TRBJ2-1 | TRBV6-1 | medium-sized | TRBD2 | CASSETSGGYNEQFF | TGTGCCAGCAGTGAAACTAGCGGGGGTTACAATGAGCAGTTCTTC
TRBJ2-5 | TRBV27 | few | TRBD2 | CVSRGLAGGEETQYF | TGTGTCAGCAGAGGACTAGCGGGGGGAGAAGAGACCCAGTACTTC
TRBJ2-1 | TRBV6-1 | few | NA | CASSYRGSSHEQFF | TGTGCCAGCAGTTATAGGGGGTCCTCCCATGAGCAGTTCTTC
TRBJ2-1 | TRBV6-6 | medium-sized | TRBD2 | CASSYSPPRGVYNEQFF | TGTGCCAGCAGTTACTCCCCTCCGCGGGGGGTCTACAATGAGCAGTTCTTC
TRBJ2-1 | TRBV27 | NA | TRBD2 | CASSFPGTSGNEQFF | TGTGCCAGCAGTTTCCCCGGGACTAGCGGCAATGAGCAGTTCTTC
TRBJ2-7 | TRBV7-2 | NA | NA | CASSLDRRIPDEQYF | TGTGCCAGCAGCTTAGATCGGCGGATCCCGGACGAGCAGTACTTC
TRBJ2-1 | TRBV4-3 | NA | NA | CASSQAVLASSYNEQFF | TGCGCCAGCAGCCAAGCTGTACTAGCTTCCTCCTACAATGAGCAGTTCTTC
TRBJ2-1 | TRBV7-2 | few | TRBD1 | CASSLVVDRVGFEQFF | TGTGCCAGCAGCTTAGTTGTCGACAGGGTAGGATTTGAGCAGTTCTTC
TRBJ2-5 | TRBV7-2 | NA | TRBD2 | CASSPRLGTSRETQYF | TGTGCCAGCAGCCCTCGGTTAGGGACTAGCCGTGAGACCCAGTACTTC
TRBJ2-1 | TRBV7-2 | medium-sized | NA | CASSLLNEQFF | TGTGCCAGCAGCTTATTGAACGAGCAGTTCTTC
TRBJ2-1 | TRBV7-2 | medium-sized | TRBD2 | CASSLDSGSYNEQFF | TGTGCCAGCAGCTTAGATAGCGGGAGCTACAATGAGCAGTTCTTC
TRBJ2-7 | TRBV12-3/TRBV12-4 | few | TRBD2 | CASSSKPGGVAYEQYF | TGTGCCAGCAGTTCCAAACCGGGAGGAGTAGCCTACGAGCAGTACTTC
TRBJ2-7 | TRBV6-5 | NA | TRBD1 | CAPLLWDREPYEQYF | TGTGCCCCTCTCTTATGGGACAGGGAACCTTACGAGCAGTACTTC
TRBJ2-1 | TRBV6-6 | medium-sized | NA | CASSYGGVRETQFF | TGTGCCAGCAGTTACGGGGGAGTAAGAGAGACCCAGTTCTTC
TRBJ2-3 | TRBV7-6 | NA | TRBD2 | CASSLAVAGGSGDTQYF | TGTGCCAGCAGCTTAGCGGTGGCGGGGGGGAGCGGGGATACGCAGTATTTT
TRBJ2-5 | TRBV12-3/TRBV12-4 | NA | NA | CASSLGVSAETQYF | TGTGCCAGCAGTTTAGGGGTCTCAGCGGAGACCCAGTACTTC
TRBJ2-1 | TRBV27 | once | NA | CASSSLASYNEQFF | TGTGCCAGCAGTTCGCTAGCCTCCTACAATGAGCAGTTCTTC
TRBJ1-1 | TRBV19 | NA | NA | CASSGRAGNTEAFF | TGTGCCAGTAGTGGCAGGGCGGGGAACACTGAAGCTTTCTTT